This T cell receptor (beta chain) was documented in a study of cytomegalovirus exposure and HLA in healthy donors. Overall study: An early data release held approximately 85 million unique TCRs from HLA-typed donors.

At collection, donors were nominally healthy, but unrecorded immune exposures were probable. This clone appeared a few times. Antigen specificity is unknown. Study-level points and caveats: Later analysis reportedly placed an Asian-associated ancestry cluster below the approximately 700-donor mean in N-insertions.

The PCR used 60 Vbeta and 13 Jbeta primers. The protocol was immunoSEQ multiplex PCR, while the TCRdb copy is restricted to in-frame clones and leaves out a portion. Found here are about 200,000 clones, around 80% of them singletons; the top ten hold 2.5% to 3%. This sequence was found in a man under 40 in good health and CMV-seronegative. The sample was PBMCs.

CDR3 region: CASSPQTSGLNEQFF. The DNA of the CDR3 is TGTGCCAGCAGCCCGCAGACTAGCGGACTCAATGAGCAGTTCTTC. V is TRBV7-8 and J is TRBJ2-1, with 9 bases lining up with TRBD2. Germline V lookup: CDR1 SGHVS, CDR2 FQNEAQ. V lost 5 bases to trimming and J lost 6 bases; unmatched junction nucleotides: 8. The length of the CDR3 is 15 residues. Based on the CDR3 plus reference TRBV7-8 and TRBJ2-1, the full variable domain is GAGVSQSPRYKVAKRGQDVALRCDPISGHVSLFWYQQALGQGPEFLTYFQNEAQLDKSGLPSDRFFAERPEGSVSTLKIQRTQQEDSAVYLCASSPQTSGLNEQFFGPGTRLTVL.